This TCR beta chain was retrieved from a study of identifying expanded T cells in peripheral blood. From germline, CDR1 is SGHAT and CDR2 FQDESV (reference sequence). This CDR3 region has 14 residues. V was clipped by 5 bases and J by 0 bases, with 9 bases between them. Remarks on this clone: Its specificity is not known.

Whole-study results and caveats: Approximately 1.1 clones differed between technical replicates, versus approximately 17 and 20 over time. Roughly 2-week clone count variance significantly increased as total template count grew.

No infections or other immune events were documented during collection. This table comes from immunoSEQ multiplex PCR, and its TCRdb copy is limited to in-frame clones, with some not included. The table has about 130,000 clones, less than 90% seen once. The rearrangement links TRBV11-1 to TRBJ2-3; D not certain. Sequencing input: blood. The receptor was isolated from a person aged 18 to 70 in good health. The CDR3: CASSLTLSTDTQYF. CDR3 DNA sequence: TGTGCCAGCAGCCTCACCCTTAGCACAGATACGCAGTATTTT.